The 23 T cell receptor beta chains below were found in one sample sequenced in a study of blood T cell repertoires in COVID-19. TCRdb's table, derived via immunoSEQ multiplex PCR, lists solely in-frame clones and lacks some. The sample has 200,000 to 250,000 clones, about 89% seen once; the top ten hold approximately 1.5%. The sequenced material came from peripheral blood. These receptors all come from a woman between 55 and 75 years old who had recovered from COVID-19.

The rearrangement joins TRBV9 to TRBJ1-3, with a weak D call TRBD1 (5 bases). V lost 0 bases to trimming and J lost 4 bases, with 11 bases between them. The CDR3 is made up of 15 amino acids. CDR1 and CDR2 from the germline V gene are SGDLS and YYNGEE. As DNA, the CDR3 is TGTGCCAGCAGCGTAGCGGTAGGGGAAGGAAACACCATATATTTT. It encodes CASSVAVGEGNTIYF.

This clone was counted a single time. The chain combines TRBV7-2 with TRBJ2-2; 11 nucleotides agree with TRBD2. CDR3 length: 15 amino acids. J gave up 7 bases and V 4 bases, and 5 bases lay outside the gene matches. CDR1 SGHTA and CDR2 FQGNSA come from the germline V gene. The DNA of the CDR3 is TGTGCCAGCAGCTCACTAGCGGGGGAAGACGGGGAGCTGTTTTTT. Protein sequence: CASSSLAGEDGELFF.

This chain's CDR3 is CASSVGTIGGTQYF. In nucleotides, the CDR3 is TGCGCCAGCAGCGTGGGGACTATCGGGGGAACGCAGTATTTT. The rearrangement joins TRBV4-3 to TRBJ2-3; 7 nucleotides agree with TRBD2. In germline, CDR1 is LGHNA, CDR2 YSLEER. V dropped 5 bases and J dropped 9; count of bases not matched to a gene: 11. There are 14 residues in the CDR3.

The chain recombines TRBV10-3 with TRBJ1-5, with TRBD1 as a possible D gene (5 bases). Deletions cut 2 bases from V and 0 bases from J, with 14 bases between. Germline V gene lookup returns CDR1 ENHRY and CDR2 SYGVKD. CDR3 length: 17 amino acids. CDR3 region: CAISEGTGLRSNQPQHF. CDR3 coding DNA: TGTGCCATCAGTGAGGGTACAGGACTACGTAGCAATCAGCCCCAGCATTTT.

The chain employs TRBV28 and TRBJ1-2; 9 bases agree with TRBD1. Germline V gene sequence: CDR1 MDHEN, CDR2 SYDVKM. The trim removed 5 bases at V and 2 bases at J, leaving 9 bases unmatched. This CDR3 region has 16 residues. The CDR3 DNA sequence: TGTGCCAGCAGTCCCCCCCGGGACAGGGTGAACTATGGCTACACCTTC. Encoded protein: CASSPPRDRVNYGYTF.

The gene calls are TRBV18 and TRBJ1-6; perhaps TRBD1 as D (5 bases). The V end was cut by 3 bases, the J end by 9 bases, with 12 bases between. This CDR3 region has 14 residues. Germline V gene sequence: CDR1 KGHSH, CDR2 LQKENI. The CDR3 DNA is TGTGCCAGCTCACCCCAGGGACTAGCTTCACCCCTCCACTTT. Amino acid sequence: CASSPQGLASPLHF. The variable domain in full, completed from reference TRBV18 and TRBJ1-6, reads NAGVMQNPRHLVRRRGQEARLRCSPMKGHSHVYWYRQLPEEGLKFMVYLQKENIIDESGMPKERFSAEFPKEGPSILRIQQVVRGDSAAYFCASSPQGLASPLHFGNGTRLTVT.

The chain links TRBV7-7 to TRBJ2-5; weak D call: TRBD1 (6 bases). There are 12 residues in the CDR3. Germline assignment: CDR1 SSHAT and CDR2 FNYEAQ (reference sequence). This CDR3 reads CASRDIQETQYF. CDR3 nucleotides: TGTGCTAGCCGGGACATCCAAGAGACCCAGTACTTC.

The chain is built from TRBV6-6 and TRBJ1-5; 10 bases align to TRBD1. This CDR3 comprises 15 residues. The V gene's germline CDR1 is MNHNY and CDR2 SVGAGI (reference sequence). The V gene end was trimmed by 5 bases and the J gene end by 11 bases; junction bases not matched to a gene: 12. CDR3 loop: CASSPTGQGLGSQHF. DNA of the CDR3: TGTGCCAGCAGTCCCACGGGACAGGGGTTAGGGTCCCAGCATTTT.

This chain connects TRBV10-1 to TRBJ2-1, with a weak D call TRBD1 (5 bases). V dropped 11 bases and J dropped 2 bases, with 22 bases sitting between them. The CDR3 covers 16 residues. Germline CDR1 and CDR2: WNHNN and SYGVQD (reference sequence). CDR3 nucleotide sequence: TGCGCCCTAAGGGGCCACAGAAGACTCACCTACAATGAGCAGTTCTTC. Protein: CALRGHRRLTYNEQFF.

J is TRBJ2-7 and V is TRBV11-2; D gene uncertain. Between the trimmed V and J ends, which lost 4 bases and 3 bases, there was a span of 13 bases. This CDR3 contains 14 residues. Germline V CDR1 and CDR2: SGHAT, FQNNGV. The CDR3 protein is CASSSPPLIYEQYF. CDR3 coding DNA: TGTGCCAGCAGCTCCCCCCCCCTTATCTACGAGCAGTACTTC.

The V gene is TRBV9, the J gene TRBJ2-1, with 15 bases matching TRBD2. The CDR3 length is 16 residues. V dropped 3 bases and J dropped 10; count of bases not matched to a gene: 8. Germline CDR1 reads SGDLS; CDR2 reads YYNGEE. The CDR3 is CASSARTSGGAGEQFF. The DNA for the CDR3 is TGTGCCAGCAGCGCCAGGACTAGCGGGGGGGCTGGGGAGCAGTTCTTC.

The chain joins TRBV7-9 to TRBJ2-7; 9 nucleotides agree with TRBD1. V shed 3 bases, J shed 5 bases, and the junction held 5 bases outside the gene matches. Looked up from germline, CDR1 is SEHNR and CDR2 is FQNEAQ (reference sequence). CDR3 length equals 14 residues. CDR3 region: CASSFDRGFDEQYF. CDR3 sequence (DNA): TGTGCCAGCAGCTTCGACAGGGGGTTTGACGAGCAGTACTTC.

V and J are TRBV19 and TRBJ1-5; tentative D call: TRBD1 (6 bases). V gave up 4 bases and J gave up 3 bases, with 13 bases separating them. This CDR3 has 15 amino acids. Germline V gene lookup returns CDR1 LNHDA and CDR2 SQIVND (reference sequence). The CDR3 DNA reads TGTGCCAGTAGTAAAAAACAGGGTTACAATCAGCCCCAGCATTTT. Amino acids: CASSKKQGYNQPQHF.

The CDR3 bases are TGTGCCAGCAGCTTTATCGACTATGGCTACACCTTC. Its translation: CASSFIDYGYTF. This chain links TRBV7-9 with TRBJ1-2, with D uncertain. The germline V gene has CDR1 SEHNR and CDR2 FQNEAQ (reference sequence). The CDR3 is made up of 12 amino acids. The V and J ends lost 3 bases and 3 bases respectively, with 5 bases between them.

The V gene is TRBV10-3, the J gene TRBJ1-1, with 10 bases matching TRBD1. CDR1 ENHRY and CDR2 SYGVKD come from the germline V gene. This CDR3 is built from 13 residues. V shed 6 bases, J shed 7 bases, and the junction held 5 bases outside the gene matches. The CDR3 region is CAIRRDRGNEAFF. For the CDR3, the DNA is TGTGCCATCAGAAGGGACAGGGGTAATGAAGCTTTCTTT.

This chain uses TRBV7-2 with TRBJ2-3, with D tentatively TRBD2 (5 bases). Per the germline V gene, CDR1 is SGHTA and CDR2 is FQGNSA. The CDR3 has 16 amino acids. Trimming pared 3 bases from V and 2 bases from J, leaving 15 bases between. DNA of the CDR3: TGTGCCAGCAGCTTCACCCGGGCTAGCCCCACAGATACGCAGTATTTT. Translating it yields CASSFTRASPTDTQYF. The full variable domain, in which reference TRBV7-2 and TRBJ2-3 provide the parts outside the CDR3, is GAGVSQSPSNKVTEKGKDVELRCDPISGHTALYWYRQSLGQGLEFLIYFQGNSAPDKSGLPSDRFSAERTGGSVSTLTIQRTQQEDSAVYLCASSFTRASPTDTQYFGPGTRLTVL.

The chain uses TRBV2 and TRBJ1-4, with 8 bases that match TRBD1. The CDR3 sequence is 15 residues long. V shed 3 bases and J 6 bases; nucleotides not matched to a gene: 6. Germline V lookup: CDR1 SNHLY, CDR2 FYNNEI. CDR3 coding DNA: TGTGCCAGCAGTGAGGTCCCACAGGGGGATGAAAAACTGTTTTTT. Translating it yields CASSEVPQGDEKLFF.

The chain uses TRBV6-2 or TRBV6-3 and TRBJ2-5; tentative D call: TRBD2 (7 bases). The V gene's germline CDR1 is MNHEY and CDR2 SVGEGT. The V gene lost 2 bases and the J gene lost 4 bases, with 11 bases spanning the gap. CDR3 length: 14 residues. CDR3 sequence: CASSYGGARETQYF. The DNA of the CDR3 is TGTGCCAGCAGTTACGGGGGGGCGCGAGAGACCCAGTACTTC.

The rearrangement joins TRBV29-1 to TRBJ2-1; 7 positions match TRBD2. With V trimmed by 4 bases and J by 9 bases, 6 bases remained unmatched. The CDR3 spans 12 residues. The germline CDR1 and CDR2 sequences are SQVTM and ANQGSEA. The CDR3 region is CSVGLGGSEQFF. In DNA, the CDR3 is TGCAGCGTTGGACTCGGGGGGAGTGAGCAGTTCTTC.

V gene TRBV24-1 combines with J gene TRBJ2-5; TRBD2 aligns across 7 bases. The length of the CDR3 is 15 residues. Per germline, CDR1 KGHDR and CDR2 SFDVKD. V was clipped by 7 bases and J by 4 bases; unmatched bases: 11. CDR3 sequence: CATRGPISGLETQYF. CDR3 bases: TGTGCCACCAGAGGACCTATTAGCGGGTTAGAGACCCAGTACTTC.

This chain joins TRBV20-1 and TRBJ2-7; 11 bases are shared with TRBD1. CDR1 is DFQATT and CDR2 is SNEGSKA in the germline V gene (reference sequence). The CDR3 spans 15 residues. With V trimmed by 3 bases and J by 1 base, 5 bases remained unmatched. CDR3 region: CSASGQGALSYEQYF. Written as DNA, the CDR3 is TGCAGTGCTAGTGGACAGGGGGCCTTATCCTACGAGCAGTACTTC.

The CDR3 sequence is CATSDPGGQAKNIQYF. The CDR3 bases are TGTGCCACCAGTGACCCCGGGGGGCAGGCCAAAAACATTCAGTACTTC. The chain combines TRBV24-1 with TRBJ2-4; possibly TRBD2 for D (7 bases). Germline-derived CDR1 and CDR2 are KGHDR and SFDVKD. The CDR3 sequence is 16 residues long. With 4 bases removed from V and 1 base from J, the gap between germline ends came to 13 bases.

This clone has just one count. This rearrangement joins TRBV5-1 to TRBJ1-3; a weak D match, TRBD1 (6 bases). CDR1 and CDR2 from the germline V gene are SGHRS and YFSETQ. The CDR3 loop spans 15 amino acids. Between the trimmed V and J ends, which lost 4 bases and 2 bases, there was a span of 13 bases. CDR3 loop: CASSGTGTTGNTIYF. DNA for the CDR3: TGCGCCAGCAGCGGGACCGGGACAACTGGAAACACCATATATTTT.